These 14 T cell receptor beta chains were all obtained from the same sample, sequenced in a study of neoadjuvant anti-PD-1 for oral cavity cancer. Measured with immunoSEQ multiplex PCR; TCRdb has only the in-frame clones, and not every one. The sample contains 7,000 or so clones, over 35% of which appear only once. Here the sequenced sample was tumor tissue, taken before nivolumab (anti-PD-1) treatment. These receptors all come from a person aged 35-80 years with oral cavity squamous cell carcinoma.

Only a few counts were recorded for this clone. The rearrangement joins TRBV6-4 to TRBJ2-3, with 12 bases matching TRBD2. V lost 4 bases to trimming and J lost 4 bases; unmatched junction nucleotides: 0. The germline gives CDR1 MRHNA, CDR2 SNTAGT. The CDR3 loop spans 14 amino acids. CDR3 sequence reads: CASSGTSGADTQYF. The CDR3 DNA sequence: TGTGCCAGCAGTGGGACTAGCGGGGCAGATACGCAGTATTTT.

V usage is TRBV9 and J usage is TRBJ2-7; D unresolved. The germline V and J ends were trimmed by 1 base and 2 bases, with 13 bases remaining between them. The CDR3 totals 15 residues. CDR1 and CDR2 from the germline V gene are SGDLS and YYNGEE. In DNA form, the CDR3 reads TGTGCCAGCAGCGTAAACGAACGGGCTACCTACGAGCAGTACTTC. Translation: CASSVNERATYEQYF.

This clone turned up a few times. This chain joins TRBV30 and TRBJ2-1; 13 bases line up with TRBD2. V was clipped by 1 base and J by 5 bases; unmatched bases: 2. The CDR3 runs 15 residues. CDR1 GTSNPN and CDR2 SVGIG come from the germline V gene (reference sequence). The CDR3 DNA sequence: TGTGCCTGGAGTGGACTAGCGGGGGGAAACAATGAGCAGTTCTTC. This codes for CAWSGLAGGNNEQFF.

As to this clone: Its ends do not fully match the called genes, so a read error is possible. The chain is built from TRBV15 and TRBJ1-1; D might be TRBD1 (5 bases). The CDR3 sequence is 16 residues long. Germline CDR1 and CDR2: LNHNV and YYDKDF (reference sequence). CDR3 amino acids: CATSRENRGSNSEAFF. As DNA, the CDR3 is TGTGCCACCAGCAGAGAAAATAGGGGATCGAACTCTGAAGCTTTCTTT.

J is TRBJ2-1 and V is TRBV4-3; 13 bases line up with TRBD2. The V gene's germline CDR1 is LGHNA and CDR2 YSLEER. The CDR3 sequence is 19 residues long. The V and J ends lost 3 bases and 0 bases, in that order; junction bases with no gene match: 8. The CDR3 coding sequence is TGCGCCAGCAGCCAGGGGACTAGCGGGGCCCAAAGCTCCTACAATGAGCAGTTCTTC. Protein sequence: CASSQGTSGAQSSYNEQFF.

On this clone: At one end, the junction sequence differs from germline, possibly due to a read error. The chain uses TRBV25-1 and TRBJ1-6; unclear D gene. Germline V lookup: CDR1 MGHDK, CDR2 SYGVNS. The CDR3 has 14 amino acids. In DNA, the CDR3 is TGTGCCAGCAGTGAAGGCAGAAATAAGTCACCCCTCCACTTT. This translates into CASSEGRNKSPLHF. The full variable domain, rest sourced from reference TRBV25-1 and TRBJ1-6, is EADIYQTPRYLVIGTGKKITLECSQTMGHDKMYWYQQDPGMELHLIHYSYGVNSTEKGDLSSESTVSRIRTEHFPLTLESARPSHTSQYLCASSEGRNKSPLHFGNGTRLTVT.

The rearrangement links TRBV4-1 to TRBJ1-2; D may be TRBD1 (6 bases). Trimming removed 3 bases at V and 0 bases at J, with 17 bases between. The CDR3 length is 17 residues. Per the germline V gene, CDR1 is MGHRA and CDR2 is YSYEKL. The CDR3 sequence: CASSHPPPGHPNYGYTF. The CDR3 DNA reads TGCGCCAGCAGCCATCCTCCCCCGGGACACCCTAACTATGGCTACACCTTC.

V gene TRBV28 combines with J gene TRBJ1-1; D unclear. Trimming pared 1 base from V and 1 base from J, leaving 4 bases between. Per germline, CDR1 MDHEN and CDR2 SYDVKM. The CDR3 runs 13 residues. CDR3 DNA: TGTGCCAGCAGTTTATCCGGGAACACTGAAGCTTTCTTT. Its translation: CASSLSGNTEAFF.

The chain recombines TRBV4-2 with TRBJ2-7, with 7 bases fitting TRBD1. The CDR3 contains 14 residues. V was clipped by 4 bases and J by 5 bases; unmatched bases: 8. Germline CDR1 and CDR2: LGHNA and YNFKEQ. The CDR3 protein is CASSPRDRDHEQYF. In DNA form, the CDR3 reads TGTGCCAGCAGCCCAAGGGACAGAGATCACGAGCAGTACTTC.

This clone was counted a few times. The chain uses TRBV18 and TRBJ2-2; D may be TRBD1 (5 bases). The CDR3 is made up of 16 amino acids. Germline V CDR1 and CDR2: KGHSH, LQKENI. V lost 3 bases and J lost 0, with 11 bases in between. CDR3 sequence: CASSPPGRANTGELFF. CDR3 sequence (DNA): TGTGCCAGCTCACCGCCAGGCAGGGCGAACACCGGGGAGCTGTTTTTT.

The chain uses TRBV7-2 and TRBJ2-1; TRBD1 matches at 8 bases. Germline CDR1 is SGHTA and CDR2 is FQGNSA. The CDR3 has 17 amino acids. The trim removed 1 base at V and 5 bases at J, leaving 10 bases unmatched. As DNA, the CDR3 is TGTGCCAGCAGCTTAGGCCTCCCCCGGACAGGGAACAATGAGCAGTTCTTC. Amino acids: CASSLGLPRTGNNEQFF.

Judged by abundance, this clone is medium-sized. The chain links TRBV18 to TRBJ1-5; 7 bases line up with TRBD1. The V gene end was trimmed by 5 bases and the J gene end by 6 bases; junction bases not matched to a gene: 10. This CDR3 comprises 15 residues. Germline V gene sequence: CDR1 KGHSH, CDR2 LQKENI. The CDR3 nucleotides read TGTGCCAGCTCAACAGAACAGGGGACTCCTCAGCCCCAGCATTTT. Translation: CASSTEQGTPQPQHF.

This clone was counted once. The chain recombines TRBV25-1 with TRBJ2-4; D is unresolved. V shed 5 bases and J shed 6 bases, with 5 bases lying between them. Looked up from germline, CDR1 is MGHDK and CDR2 is SYGVNS. The CDR3 is 11 amino acids. The CDR3, as DNA: TGTGCCAGCAGTTACAGAAACATTCAGTACTTC. Protein: CASSYRNIQYF.

In this sample, this clone turned up a few times. The chain has TRBV7-2 and TRBJ2-1; D ambiguous. V gave up 1 base and J gave up 5 bases, with 6 bases separating them. Germline V gene lookup returns CDR1 SGHTA and CDR2 FQGNSA. This CDR3 has 13 amino acids. DNA of the CDR3: TGTGCCAGCAGCTTAGACCTCAACAATGAGCAGTTCTTC. This encodes CASSLDLNNEQFF. Using reference TRBV7-2 and TRBJ2-1 for the parts outside the CDR3, the full variable domain is GAGVSQSPSNKVTEKGKDVELRCDPISGHTALYWYRQSLGQGLEFLIYFQGNSAPDKSGLPSDRFSAERTGGSVSTLTIQRTQQEDSAVYLCASSLDLNNEQFFGPGTRLTVL.